The 14 T cell receptor beta chains below come from one sample, sequenced in a study of beta chain features in type 1 diabetes. The study reverse transcribed the entire isolated RNA, so it sequenced expressed TCRB transcripts. Method: immunoSEQ multiplex PCR; TCRdb's copy keeps in-frame clones and lacks some. The sample records a few hundred thousand clones, approximately 13% being singletons. The specimen sequenced was naive CD4+ T cells from blood. These receptors all stem from a man aged 25-45 years in good health.

This chain connects TRBV7-2 to TRBJ2-6; D is unclear. This CDR3 region has 17 residues. V dropped 1 base and J dropped 2 bases, with 12 bases sitting between them. Germline-derived CDR1 and CDR2 are SGHTA and FQGNSA. CDR3: CASSLDVPLPGANVLTF. DNA for the CDR3: TGTGCCAGCAGCTTAGATGTCCCCCTCCCTGGGGCCAACGTCCTGACTTTC.

This clone occurred a few times. The chain links TRBV18 to TRBJ2-7; D is ambiguous. Trimming cost V 1 base and J 3 bases, with 7 bases left between them. CDR3 length equals 13 residues. Germline CDR1 KGHSH, CDR2 LQKENI. CDR3 in amino acids: CASSPQGNYEQYV. CDR3 bases: TGTGCCAGCTCACCACAGGGTAACTACGAGCAGTACGTC.

The CDR3 protein is CASSDGQGIEQYV. The CDR3 region has the DNA TGTGCCAGCAGTGACGGACAGGGGATCGAGCAGTACGTC. The rearrangement uses TRBV2 and TRBJ2-7, with TRBD1 matching 9 bases. The CDR3 runs to 13 residues. V lost 3 bases and J lost 6; bases outside the gene matches: 3. Germline assignment: CDR1 SNHLY and CDR2 FYNNEI.

This clone was seen only once. The J gene is TRBJ2-5, the V gene TRBV7-7; D might be TRBD1 or TRBD2, each matching 5 bases. Per the germline V gene, CDR1 is SSHAT and CDR2 is FNYEAQ (reference sequence). The V gene lost 2 bases and the J gene lost 4 bases, with 8 bases spanning the gap. CDR3 length equals 13 residues. The CDR3 sequence: CASSLSGPETQYF. CDR3 coding DNA: TGTGCCAGCAGCTTATCGGGGCCAGAGACCCAGTACTTC.

The chain links TRBV18 to TRBJ2-7, with 7 nucleotides matching TRBD1. Germline lookup yields CDR1 KGHSH and CDR2 LQKENI. V was clipped by 1 base and J by 5 bases; unmatched bases: 8. The CDR3 contains 15 residues. The CDR3 protein is CASSPLKTGVDEQYV. As DNA, the CDR3 is TGTGCCAGCTCACCACTTAAAACAGGGGTTGACGAGCAGTACGTC.

This rearrangement joins TRBV7-9 to TRBJ1-3; no clear D gene. CDR3 length equals 17 residues. V was clipped by 5 bases and J by 9 bases, with 26 bases between them. Germline V CDR1 and CDR2: SEHNR, FQNEAQ (reference sequence). The CDR3 sequence is CASSPPQEQTWVGTIYF. The CDR3 DNA sequence: TGTGCCAGCAGCCCACCCCAAGAACAGACTTGGGTAGGCACCATATATTTT.

This clone showed up many times. This chain uses TRBV7-9 with TRBJ2-1; TRBD1 might be the D (6 bases). The germline V and J ends were trimmed by 7 bases and 3 bases, with 10 bases remaining between them. The CDR3 is made up of 13 amino acids. Germline lookup yields CDR1 SEHNR and CDR2 FQNEAQ (reference sequence). CDR3 residues: CASNREIYNEQFF. As DNA, the CDR3 is TGTGCCAGCAACAGGGAGATCTACAATGAGCAGTTCTTC. The variable domain in full, completed from reference TRBV7-9 and TRBJ2-1, reads DTGVSQNPRHKITKRGQNVTFRCDPISEHNRLYWYRQTLGQGPEFLTYFQNEAQLEKSRLLSDRFSAERPKGSFSTLEIQRTEQGDSAMYLCASNREIYNEQFFGPGTRLTVL.

This clone was seen a handful of times. The V call is TRBV7-2, the J call TRBJ1-2; 8 nucleotides line up with TRBD1. The CDR3 is made up of 13 amino acids. V gave up 5 bases and J gave up 8 bases; unmatched junction bases: 7. CDR1 SGHTA and CDR2 FQGNSA come from the germline V gene. This CDR3 is CASSPRTGSGYTF. CDR3 nucleotides: TGTGCCAGCAGCCCAAGGACAGGGAGCGGCTACACCTTC.

This clone was detected only a few times. The V call is TRBV7-9, the J call TRBJ1-1; 9 nucleotides align to TRBD1. V shed 3 bases and J 1 base; nucleotides not matched to a gene: 3. The germline V gene has CDR1 SEHNR and CDR2 FQNEAQ (reference sequence). CDR3 length equals 15 residues. CDR3 in amino acids: CASSLGDRENTEAFF. The CDR3 DNA is TGTGCCAGCAGCTTGGGGGACAGGGAGAACACTGAAGCTTTCTTT.

There are a few counts of this clone. The rearrangement joins TRBV7-9 to TRBJ2-2; no clear D gene. The germline V and J ends were trimmed by 4 bases and 1 base, with 10 bases remaining between them. From germline, CDR1 is SEHNR and CDR2 FQNEAQ (reference sequence). The CDR3 is 15 residues long. CDR3: CASSSQVLNTGELFF. The CDR3 region has the DNA TGTGCCAGCAGCTCGCAGGTTCTGAACACCGGGGAGCTGTTTTTT. Variable domain in full (rest from reference TRBV7-9 and TRBJ2-2): DTGVSQNPRHKITKRGQNVTFRCDPISEHNRLYWYRQTLGQGPEFLTYFQNEAQLEKSRLLSDRFSAERPKGSFSTLEIQRTEQGDSAMYLCASSSQVLNTGELFFGEGSRLTVL.

This clone showed up just a few times. The chain joins TRBV9 to TRBJ2-1; D remains ambiguous. The V and J ends lost 0 bases and 0 bases respectively, with 7 bases between them. The CDR3 runs 15 residues. Germline lookup yields CDR1 SGDLS and CDR2 YYNGEE. Here the CDR3 DNA reads TGTGCCAGCAGCGTAGACGTTAGCTCCTACAATGAGCAGTTCTTC. Encoded protein: CASSVDVSSYNEQFF.

This clone was recorded a few times. The chain employs TRBV9 and TRBJ2-2; 9 bases align to TRBD2. Germline trimming cut 3 bases from V and 4 bases from J; bases unmatched to any gene: 7. Per germline, CDR1 SGDLS and CDR2 YYNGEE. The CDR3 is 16 amino acids. CDR3 residues: CASSARGGRGTGELFF. In nucleotides, the CDR3 is TGTGCCAGCAGCGCGCGGGGCGGGAGGGGCACCGGGGAGCTGTTTTTT.

In its sample, this clone was seen a few times. The chain couples TRBV6-5 to TRBJ2-3; no definite D call. Trimming took 0 bases from V and 4 from J, leaving 11 bases between them. Germline V gives CDR1 MNHEY, CDR2 SVGAGI. The CDR3 sequence is 15 residues long. The chain's CDR3 is CASSYSVGPSDTQYF. CDR3 bases: TGTGCCAGCAGTTACTCCGTTGGGCCCTCAGATACGCAGTATTTT.

A remark on this clone: At one end the junction does not follow the germline gene, possibly because of a read error. The genes are TRBV7-9 and TRBJ1-1; no firm D call. CDR1 and CDR2 (germline): SEHNR, FQNEAQ (reference sequence). CDR3 size: 12 residues. The CDR3 protein is CASSIANTEAFF. Here the CDR3 DNA reads TGTGCCAGCAGCATAGCTAATACTGAAGCTTTCTTT. The full variable domain, completed using reference TRBV7-9 and TRBJ1-1, is DTGVSQNPRHKITKRGQNVTFRCDPISEHNRLYWYRQTLGQGPEFLTYFQNEAQLEKSRLLSDRFSAERPKGSFSTLEIQRTEQGDSAMYLCASSIANTEAFFGQGTRLTVV.